Described below is a single T cell receptor (beta chain) sequence and its context. What it binds is not known. These data are taken from a study of blood T cells in healthy people across ages. A second PCR, run for about 7 to 11 cycles, used a sample-barcoded 5' primer plus a J-beta primer mix. Each CDR3 protein gets one entry after TCRdb re-called the 5' RACE reads with MiXCR. The sample includes over 1,300,000 distinct CDR3 sequences, around 55% of them seen just once. Germline V gene sequence: CDR1 LGHNA, CDR2 YNFKEQ. Deletions cut 0 bases from V and 4 bases from J, with 12 bases between. The CDR3 runs 15 residues. The donors, all healthy, were Caucasians living in Russia, aged roughly 6 to 100. For every donor, a draw yielded roughly 10 milliliters of peripheral blood. Whole-study findings and limits: Using unsorted PBMCs precluded a conclusive naive versus antigen-experienced comparison. More naive CD4+ cells and higher diversity were found in long-lived than in aged donors.

This chain links TRBV4-2 with TRBJ1-2; D possibly corresponds to TRBD1 (5 bases). Sample: blood. This TCR was recovered from a man between 18 and 35 years old in good health. The CDR3 region has the DNA TGTGCCAGCAGCCAAGATCATGGGGCCTCCTATGGCTACACCTTC. Translating it yields CASSQDHGASYGYTF.